Described below is a single T cell receptor beta chain sequence and its context. Its cognate antigen is unknown. The trim removed 2 bases at V and 4 bases at J, leaving 6 bases unmatched. The CDR3 is 16 residues long. The germline V gene encodes CDR1 MNHEY and CDR2 SMNVEV (reference sequence). PCR used 60 Vbeta primers and 13 Jbeta primers. Assay: immunoSEQ multiplex PCR; the TCRdb copy retains only in-frame clones and omits some. The sample lists 150,000 or so clones, about two thirds occurring once. Healthy people donating bone marrow made up the donors. The data were taken from a study of cytomegalovirus exposure and HLA in healthy donors. Across the study: As an earlier analysis found, 150 million to 200 million T cells yielded about 120 million unique TCR beta sequences.

Study conclusions and caveats: Three CMV-associated chains proved CMV antigen-specific in vitro. One later analysis reportedly identified an Asian-associated ancestry cluster that showed fewer N-insertions than the approximately 600-donor mean.

The chain links TRBV27 to TRBJ2-1; 9 bases are a match to TRBD2. Sequenced material: PBMCs. The origin of this receptor is a woman under 30 in good health and CMV-seronegative. CDR3 sequence: CASSLRGGGAYNEQFF. Here the CDR3 DNA reads TGTGCCAGCAGTTTAAGGGGCGGGGGGGCTTACAATGAGCAGTTCTTC.